The sequence of this T cell receptor (beta chain) was determined in a study of Ad26.COV2.S vaccination and SARS-CoV-2 variants listed by TCRdb under 2021. Some background on the complete study: Vaccine-arm donors came from COV1001, a multicentre, randomized, double-blind, placebo-controlled phase I-IIa trial of Ad26.COV2.S in healthy adults. Ad26.COV2.S was administered intramuscularly at 5 x 10^10 or 1 x 10^11 viral particles, either as a single shot or as two shots given 56 days apart. TCRbeta repertoire sequencing was used to assess the specificity and breadth of SARS-CoV-2-reactive T cell receptors after Ad26.COV2.S vaccination. The TCR-sequenced set comprised about 32 samples: about 19 Ad26.COV2.S vaccine recipients, 5 placebo recipients and 8 SARS-CoV-2 convalescent individuals. Trial participants were randomized into five groups of five, in which low-dose or high-dose Ad26.COV2.S was given once or twice, or placebo was given on both occasions. Blinding of investigators to trial group allocation was maintained during experiments and outcome assessment. What the study reported, not specific to this receptor: Substantial breadth of spike-specific CD8+ and CD4+ T cell responses was reported after vaccination. The study lacked the statistical power to compare responses across vaccine doses or regimens. Comparable non-spike TCR breadth was observed between vaccine and placebo recipients, consistent with only spike being contained in the vaccine. Ad26.COV2.S recipients had higher spike-specific TCR breadth than placebo recipients (P = 0.0014). The authors noted that the TCR breadth and depth analyses may have underestimated total T cell responses.

About this clone: It has no known antigen specificity. Base-call qualities are not available, and no considerably larger clone is one nucleotide away.

TCRbeta CDR3 regions were sequenced with the immunoSEQ Assay. After extraction, genomic DNA underwent amplification by bias-controlled multiplex PCR, followed by high-throughput sequencing. Turning to the authors' computational methods: Collapsing and filtering of sequences were performed to quantify the absolute abundance of each unique TCRbeta CDR3 region. T cell fraction was estimated by normalizing TCRbeta template counts to usable DNA, which was measured by amplifying reference genes present in all nucleated cells. Repertoire TCRs were annotated as SARS-CoV-2-specific by exact matching of V gene, CDR3 amino acid sequence and J gene to a known reactive TCR set. MIRA supplied the reference SARS-CoV-2 TCR set, which was filtered for enrichment in COVID-19-positive ImmuneCODE repertoires so that public or cross-reactive TCRs were removed. Using the MIRA antigens, annotated TCRs were further analysed by specific ORF or by position within an ORF. Depth was the summed frequency of annotated unique rearrangements, while breadth was defined as annotated unique rearrangements over total unique productive rearrangements. Group comparisons of TCR breadth used two-sided Wilcoxon rank-sum tests. TCRdb limited this immuneACCESS table to in-frame rearrangements with V and J called. A share of clones is missing; checked studies link under half to unresolved V genes, and the rest is unexplained. V and J calls and clone size are copied from that table; D and trimming were computed from the DNA. The sample records approximately 460,000 clones, around 89% of which are singletons. In total, the top ten clones hold about 1.7% of the sample.

The treatment or condition label here, explained by the study, means: over 15 received Ad26.COV2.S at low or high dose, single or two shots; about 5 received placebo; per-sample allocation not given. Repertoires of vaccine and placebo recipients were sequenced from samples taken on day 63 after the first injection. In Cohort 1b, roughly 26 adults aged 18-55 years were enrolled at a single site in Boston, USA, between 29 July and 7 August 2020. As a vaccine, Ad26.COV2.S was a replication-incompetent adenovirus type 26 vector that expressed a prefusion-stabilized SARS-CoV-2 spike protein derived from the original Wuhan strain. Measured from the cysteine to the phenylalanine, the CDR3 is 15 residues long. Only CDR3 DNA remains: 45 bases, in frame from the first base. CDR1 and CDR2 are read off the germline V gene (reference sequence) as LGHDT and YNNKEL. V loses 4 bases of germline sequence and J loses 4 bases, and the interval between the two ends is 13 bases.

The chain couples TRBV3-1 (or the pseudogene TRBV3-2) to TRBJ2-2; tentative D gene TRBD2, with 5 bases matching. The source of this sequence is a person aged 18-65 years who received the Ad26.COV2.S COVID-19 vaccine or a placebo. Sequencing used peripheral blood, obtained in a trial of Ad26.COV2.S vaccine versus placebo. In nucleotide form, the sequence is TGTGCCAGCAGCCTAGGACTGTCGGGCACCGGGGAGCTGTTTTTT. The translation is CASSLGLSGTGELFF.